One and the same sample provided the 3 T cell receptor beta chains below, sequenced in a study of blood T cell repertoires in COVID-19. TCRdb's copy holds only in-frame clones and misses some; the assay was immunoSEQ multiplex PCR. The sample includes about 65,000 clones, under 95% of them seen just once. Sequences were obtained from peripheral blood. The receptors derive from a man in his fifties or sixties with acute or convalescent COVID-19.

The chain combines TRBV6-5 with TRBJ2-4; D not certain. Germline V gene lookup returns CDR1 MNHEY and CDR2 SVGAGI. Trimming left V 6 bases short and J 0 bases short, with 12 bases between. This CDR3 contains 15 residues. CDR3 sequence reads: CASSPTPLAKNIQYF. CDR3 nucleotide sequence: TGTGCCAGCAGCCCGACACCCCTAGCCAAAAACATTCAGTACTTC.

This clone came up once. This chain links TRBV10-3 with TRBJ1-5; a weak D match, TRBD1 (5 bases). The germline CDR1 and CDR2 sequences are ENHRY and SYGVKD. Trimming pared 0 bases from V and 0 bases from J, leaving 12 bases between. The CDR3 contains 17 residues. CDR3 protein: CAISESLTAYSNQPQHF. The DNA for the CDR3 is TGTGCCATCAGTGAGTCTTTGACAGCATATAGCAATCAGCCCCAGCATTTT.

This chain uses TRBV2 with TRBJ1-1; D is uncertain. Germline V CDR1 and CDR2: SNHLY, FYNNEI. Trimming left V 8 bases short and J 0 bases short, with 10 bases between. The length of the CDR3 is 13 residues. In DNA form, the CDR3 reads TGTGCCAGCGGGCAAACCATGAACACTGAAGCTTTCTTT. Amino acid sequence: CASGQTMNTEAFF.